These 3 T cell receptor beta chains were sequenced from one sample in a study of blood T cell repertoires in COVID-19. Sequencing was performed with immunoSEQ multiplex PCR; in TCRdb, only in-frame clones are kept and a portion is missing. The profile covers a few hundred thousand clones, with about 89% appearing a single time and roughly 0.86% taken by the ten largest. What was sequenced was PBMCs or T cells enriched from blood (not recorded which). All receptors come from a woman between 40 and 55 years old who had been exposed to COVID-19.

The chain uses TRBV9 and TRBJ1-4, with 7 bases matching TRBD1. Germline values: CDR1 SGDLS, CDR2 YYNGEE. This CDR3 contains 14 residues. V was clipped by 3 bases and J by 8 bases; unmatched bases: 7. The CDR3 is CASSGMGTAEKLFF. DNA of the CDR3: TGTGCCAGCAGCGGGATGGGGACAGCGGAAAAACTGTTTTTT.

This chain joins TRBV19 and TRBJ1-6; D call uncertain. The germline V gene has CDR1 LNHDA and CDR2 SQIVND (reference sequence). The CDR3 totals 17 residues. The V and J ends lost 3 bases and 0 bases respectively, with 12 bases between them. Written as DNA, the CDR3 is TGTGCCAGTAGTATTGTGGTTGGGAGCTCCTATAATTCACCCCTCCACTTT. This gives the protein CASSIVVGSSYNSPLHF.

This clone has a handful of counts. The CDR3 bases are TGTGCCAGCAGCGGGGGACAGAGAAGCACAGATACGCAGTATTTT. Its translation: CASSGGQRSTDTQYF. The chain is built from TRBV5-4 and TRBJ2-3; TRBD1 matches 7 bases. The CDR3 runs to 15 residues. From germline, CDR1 is SGHNT and CDR2 YYREEE (reference sequence). V shed 4 bases and J 0 bases; nucleotides not matched to a gene: 5.